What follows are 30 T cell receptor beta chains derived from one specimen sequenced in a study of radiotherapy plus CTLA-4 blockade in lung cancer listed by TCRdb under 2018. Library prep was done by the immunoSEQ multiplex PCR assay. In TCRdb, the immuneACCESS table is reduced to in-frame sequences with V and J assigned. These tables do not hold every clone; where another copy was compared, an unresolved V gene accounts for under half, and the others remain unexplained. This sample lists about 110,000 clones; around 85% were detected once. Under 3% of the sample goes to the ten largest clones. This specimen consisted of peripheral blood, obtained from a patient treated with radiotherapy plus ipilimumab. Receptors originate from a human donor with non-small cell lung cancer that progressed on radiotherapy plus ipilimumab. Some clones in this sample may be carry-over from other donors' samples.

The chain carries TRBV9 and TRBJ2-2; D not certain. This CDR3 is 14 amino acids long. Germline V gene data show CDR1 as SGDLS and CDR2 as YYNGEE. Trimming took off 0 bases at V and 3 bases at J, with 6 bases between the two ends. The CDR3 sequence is CASSVAQYTGELFF. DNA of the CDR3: TGTGCCAGCAGCGTAGCACAATACACCGGGGAGCTGTTTTTT.

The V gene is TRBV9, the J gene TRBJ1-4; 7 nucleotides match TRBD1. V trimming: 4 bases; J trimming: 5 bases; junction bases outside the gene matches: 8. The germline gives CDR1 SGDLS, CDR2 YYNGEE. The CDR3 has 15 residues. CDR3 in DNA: TGTGCCAGCAGCTATGGTCCAGGGGGGAATGAAAAACTGTTTTTT. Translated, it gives CASSYGPGGNEKLFF.

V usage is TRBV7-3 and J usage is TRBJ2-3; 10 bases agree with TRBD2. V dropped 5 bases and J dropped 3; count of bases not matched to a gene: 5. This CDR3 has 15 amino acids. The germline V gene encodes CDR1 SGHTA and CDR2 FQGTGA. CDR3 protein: CASSPGAGGTDTQYF. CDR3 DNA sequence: TGTGCCAGCAGCCCTGGAGCGGGGGGGACAGATACGCAGTATTTT.

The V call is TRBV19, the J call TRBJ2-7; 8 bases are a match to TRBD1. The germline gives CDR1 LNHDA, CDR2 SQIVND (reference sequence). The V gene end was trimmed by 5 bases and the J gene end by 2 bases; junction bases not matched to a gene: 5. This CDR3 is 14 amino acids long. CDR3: CASSDRGFPYEQYF. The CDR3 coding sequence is TGTGCCAGTAGTGACAGGGGATTCCCCTACGAGCAGTACTTC.

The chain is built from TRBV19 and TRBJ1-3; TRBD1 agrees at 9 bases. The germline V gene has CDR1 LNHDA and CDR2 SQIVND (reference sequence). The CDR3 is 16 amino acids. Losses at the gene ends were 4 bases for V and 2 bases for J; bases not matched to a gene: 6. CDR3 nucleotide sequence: TGTGCCAGTAGTACACAGGGGGCAGTTGCTGGAAACACCATATATTTT. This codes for CASSTQGAVAGNTIYF.

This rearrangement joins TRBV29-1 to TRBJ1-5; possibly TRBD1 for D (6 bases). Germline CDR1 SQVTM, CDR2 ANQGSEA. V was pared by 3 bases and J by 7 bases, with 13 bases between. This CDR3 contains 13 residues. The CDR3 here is CSVDTGLGQPQHF. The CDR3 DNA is TGCAGCGTTGATACAGGGTTGGGGCAGCCCCAGCATTTT.

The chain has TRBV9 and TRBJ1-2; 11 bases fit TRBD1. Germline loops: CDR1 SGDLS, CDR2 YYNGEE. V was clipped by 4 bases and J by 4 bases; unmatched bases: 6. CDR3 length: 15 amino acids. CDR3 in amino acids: CASSPRTGGIYGYTF. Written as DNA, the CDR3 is TGTGCCAGCAGCCCTCGGACAGGGGGCATCTATGGCTACACCTTC.

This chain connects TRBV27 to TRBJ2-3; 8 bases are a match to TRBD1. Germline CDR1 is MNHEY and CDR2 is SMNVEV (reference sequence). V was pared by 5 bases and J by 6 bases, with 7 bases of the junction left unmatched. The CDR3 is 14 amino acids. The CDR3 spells CASSTDRAADTQYF. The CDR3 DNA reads TGTGCCAGCAGTACGGACAGGGCGGCGGATACGCAGTATTTT.

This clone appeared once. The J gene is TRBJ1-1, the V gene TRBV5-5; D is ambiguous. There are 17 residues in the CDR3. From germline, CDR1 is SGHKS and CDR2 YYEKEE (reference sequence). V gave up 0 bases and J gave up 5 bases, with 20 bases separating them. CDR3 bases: TGTGCCAGCAGCTTGGATTTCCTCCGGGGAGATATGACTGAAGCTTTCTTT. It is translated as CASSLDFLRGDMTEAFF. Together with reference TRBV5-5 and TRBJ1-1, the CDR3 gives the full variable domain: DAGVTQSPTHLIKTRGQQVTLRCSPISGHKSVSWYQQVLGQGPQFIFQYYEKEERGRGNFPDRFSARQFPNYSSELNVNALLLGDSALYLCASSLDFLRGDMTEAFFGQGTRLTVV.

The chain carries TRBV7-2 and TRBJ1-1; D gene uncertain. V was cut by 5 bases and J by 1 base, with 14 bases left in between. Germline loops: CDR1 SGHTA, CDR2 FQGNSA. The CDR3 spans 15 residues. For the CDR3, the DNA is TGTGCCAGCAGCGTAGTTCAGGCGGGGAACACTGAAGCTTTCTTT. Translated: CASSVVQAGNTEAFF. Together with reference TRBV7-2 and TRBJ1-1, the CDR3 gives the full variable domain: GAGVSQSPSNKVTEKGKDVELRCDPISGHTALYWYRQSLGQGLEFLIYFQGNSAPDKSGLPSDRFSAERTGGSVSTLTIQRTQQEDSAVYLCASSVVQAGNTEAFFGQGTRLTVV.

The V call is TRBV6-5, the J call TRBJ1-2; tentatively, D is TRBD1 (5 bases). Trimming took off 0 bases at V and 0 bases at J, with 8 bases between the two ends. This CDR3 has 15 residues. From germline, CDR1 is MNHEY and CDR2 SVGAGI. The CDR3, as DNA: TGTGCCAGCAGTTACTCGGGCAGGGCTAACTATGGCTACACCTTC. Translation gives CASSYSGRANYGYTF.

CDR3 sequence reads: CASSQDRQTNYGYTF. The CDR3 DNA sequence: TGCGCCAGCAGCCAAGATCGCCAGACTAACTATGGCTACACCTTC. The chain uses TRBV4-3 and TRBJ1-2; D ambiguous. V lost 0 bases and J 0 bases, leaving 8 bases between the germline ends. Germline V lookup: CDR1 LGHNA, CDR2 YSLEER. This CDR3 is 15 amino acids long.

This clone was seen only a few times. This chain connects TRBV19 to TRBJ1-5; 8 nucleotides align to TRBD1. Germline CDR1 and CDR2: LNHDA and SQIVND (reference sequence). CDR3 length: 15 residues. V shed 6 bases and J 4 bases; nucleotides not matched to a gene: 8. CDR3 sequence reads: CASSRTGSVNQPQHF. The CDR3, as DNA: TGTGCCAGTAGCCGGACAGGGTCAGTGAATCAGCCCCAGCATTTT.

Here the CDR3 DNA reads TGTGCCAGCAGCCAGAGAGGAGGGCCCACGCATTTT. Translated: CASSQRGGPTHF. The chain uses TRBV4-2 and TRBJ1-5; D unclear. From germline, CDR1 is LGHNA and CDR2 YNFKEQ. Trimming took off 3 bases at V and 15 bases at J, with 15 bases between the two ends. The CDR3 spans 12 residues.

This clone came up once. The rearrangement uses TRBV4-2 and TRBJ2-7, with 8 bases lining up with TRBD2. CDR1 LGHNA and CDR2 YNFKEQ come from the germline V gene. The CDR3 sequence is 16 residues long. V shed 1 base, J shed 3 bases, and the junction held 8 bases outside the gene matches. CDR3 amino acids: CASSQVPAGDNYEQYF. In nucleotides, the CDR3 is TGTGCCAGCAGCCAAGTTCCAGCGGGGGATAACTACGAGCAGTACTTC.

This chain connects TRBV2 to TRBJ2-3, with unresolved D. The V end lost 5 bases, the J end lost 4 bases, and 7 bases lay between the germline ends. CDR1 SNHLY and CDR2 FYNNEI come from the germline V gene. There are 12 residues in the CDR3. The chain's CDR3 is CASSTNPDTQYF. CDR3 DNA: TGTGCCAGCAGTACAAATCCAGATACGCAGTATTTT.

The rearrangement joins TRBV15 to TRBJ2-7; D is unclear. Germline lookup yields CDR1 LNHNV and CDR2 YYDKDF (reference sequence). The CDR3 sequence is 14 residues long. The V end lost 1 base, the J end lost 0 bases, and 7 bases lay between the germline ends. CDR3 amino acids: CATSRGAGSYEQYF. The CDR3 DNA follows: TGTGCCACCAGCAGAGGGGCAGGCTCCTACGAGCAGTACTTC.

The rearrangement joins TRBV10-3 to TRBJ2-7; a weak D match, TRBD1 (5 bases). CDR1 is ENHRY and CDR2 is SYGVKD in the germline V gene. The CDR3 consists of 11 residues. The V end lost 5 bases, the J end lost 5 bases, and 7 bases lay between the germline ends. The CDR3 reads CAISKGDEQYF. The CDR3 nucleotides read TGTGCCATCAGTAAAGGGGACGAGCAGTACTTC.

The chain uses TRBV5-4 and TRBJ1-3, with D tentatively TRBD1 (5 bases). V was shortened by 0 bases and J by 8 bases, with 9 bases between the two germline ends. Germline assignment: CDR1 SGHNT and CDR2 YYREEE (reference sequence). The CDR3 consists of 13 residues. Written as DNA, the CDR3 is TGTGCCAGCAGCTTGGGGCAGGGAGACACCATATATTTT. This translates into CASSLGQGDTIYF.

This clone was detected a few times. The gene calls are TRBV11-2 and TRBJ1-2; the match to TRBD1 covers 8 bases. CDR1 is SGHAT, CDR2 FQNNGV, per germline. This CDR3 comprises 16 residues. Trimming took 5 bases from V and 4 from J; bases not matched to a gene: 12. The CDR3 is CASSTRQGPGGYGYTF. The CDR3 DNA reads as TGTGCCAGCAGCACAAGACAGGGGCCGGGGGGCTATGGCTACACCTTC.

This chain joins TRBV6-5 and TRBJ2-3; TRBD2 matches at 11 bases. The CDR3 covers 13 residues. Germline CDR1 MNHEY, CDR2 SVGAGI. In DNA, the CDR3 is TGTGCGGTAGCGGGGGGGTTCACAGATACGCAGTATTTT. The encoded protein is CAVAGGFTDTQYF.

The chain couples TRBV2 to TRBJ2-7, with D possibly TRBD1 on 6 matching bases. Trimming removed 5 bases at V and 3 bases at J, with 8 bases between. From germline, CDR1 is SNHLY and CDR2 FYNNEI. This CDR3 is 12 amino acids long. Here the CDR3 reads CASSWDIYEQYF. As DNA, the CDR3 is TGTGCCAGCAGTTGGGACATCTACGAGCAGTACTTC.

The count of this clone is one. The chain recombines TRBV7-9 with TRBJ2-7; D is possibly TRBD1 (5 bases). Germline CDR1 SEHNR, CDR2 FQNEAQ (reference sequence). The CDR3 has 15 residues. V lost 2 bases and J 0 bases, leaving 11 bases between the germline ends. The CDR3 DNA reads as TGTGCCAGCAGCTTATCGCAGGGTTACTCCTACGAGCAGTACTTC. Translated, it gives CASSLSQGYSYEQYF.

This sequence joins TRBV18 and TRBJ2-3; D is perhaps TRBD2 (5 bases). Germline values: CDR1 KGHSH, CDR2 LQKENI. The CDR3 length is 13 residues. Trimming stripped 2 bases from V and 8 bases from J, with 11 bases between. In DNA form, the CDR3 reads TGTGCCAGCTCACCAGAGCTCCGGGGTACGCAGTATTTT. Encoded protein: CASSPELRGTQYF.

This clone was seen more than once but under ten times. CDR3 residues: CASSHGAEVGRDTEAFF. The DNA of the CDR3 is TGTGCCAGCAGTCATGGGGCCGAAGTGGGCCGGGACACTGAAGCTTTCTTT. V usage is TRBV7-9 and J usage is TRBJ1-1; weak D call: TRBD1 (5 bases). The CDR3 runs 17 residues. CDR1 and CDR2 from the germline V gene are SEHNR and FQNEAQ (reference sequence). V was cut by 6 bases and J by 3 bases, with 23 bases left in between.

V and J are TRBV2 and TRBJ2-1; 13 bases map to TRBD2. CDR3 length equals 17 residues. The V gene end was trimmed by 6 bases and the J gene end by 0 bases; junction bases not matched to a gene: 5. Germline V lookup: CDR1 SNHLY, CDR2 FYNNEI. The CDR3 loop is CASRKTSGGPSYNEQFF. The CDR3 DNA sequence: TGTGCCAGCAGGAAGACTAGCGGGGGGCCCTCCTACAATGAGCAGTTCTTC.

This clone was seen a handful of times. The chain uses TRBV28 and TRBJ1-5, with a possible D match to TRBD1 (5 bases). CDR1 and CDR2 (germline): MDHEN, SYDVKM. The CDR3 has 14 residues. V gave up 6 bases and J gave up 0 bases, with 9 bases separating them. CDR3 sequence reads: CASRDRISNQPQHF. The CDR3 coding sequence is TGTGCCAGCAGAGACAGAATTAGCAATCAGCCCCAGCATTTT. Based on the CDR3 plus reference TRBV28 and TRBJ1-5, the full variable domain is DVKVTQSSRYLVKRTGEKVFLECVQDMDHENMFWYRQDPGLGLRLIYFSYDVKMKEKGDIPEGYSVSREKKERFSLILESASTNQTSMYLCASRDRISNQPQHFGDGTRLSIL.

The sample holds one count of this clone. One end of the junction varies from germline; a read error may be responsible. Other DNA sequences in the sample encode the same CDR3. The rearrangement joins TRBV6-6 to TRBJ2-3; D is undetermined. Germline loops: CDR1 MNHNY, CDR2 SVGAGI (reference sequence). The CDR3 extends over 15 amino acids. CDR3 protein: CASSWYSGASDTQYF. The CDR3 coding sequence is TGCGCCAGCAGTTGGTACAGTGGAGCTTCAGATACGCAGTATTTT.

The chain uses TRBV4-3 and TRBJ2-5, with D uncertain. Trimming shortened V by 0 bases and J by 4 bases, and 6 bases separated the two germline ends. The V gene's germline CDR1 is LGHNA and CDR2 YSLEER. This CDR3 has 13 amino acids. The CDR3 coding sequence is TGCGCCAGCAGCCAAGATCGATCAGAGACCCAGTACTTC. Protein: CASSQDRSETQYF.

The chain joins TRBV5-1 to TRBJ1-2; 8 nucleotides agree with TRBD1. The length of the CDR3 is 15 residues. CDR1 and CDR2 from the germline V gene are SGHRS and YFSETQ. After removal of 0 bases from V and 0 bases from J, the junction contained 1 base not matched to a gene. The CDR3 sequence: CASSLAGGSNYGYTF. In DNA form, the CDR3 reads TGCGCCAGCAGCTTGGCAGGGGGCTCTAACTATGGCTACACCTTC.